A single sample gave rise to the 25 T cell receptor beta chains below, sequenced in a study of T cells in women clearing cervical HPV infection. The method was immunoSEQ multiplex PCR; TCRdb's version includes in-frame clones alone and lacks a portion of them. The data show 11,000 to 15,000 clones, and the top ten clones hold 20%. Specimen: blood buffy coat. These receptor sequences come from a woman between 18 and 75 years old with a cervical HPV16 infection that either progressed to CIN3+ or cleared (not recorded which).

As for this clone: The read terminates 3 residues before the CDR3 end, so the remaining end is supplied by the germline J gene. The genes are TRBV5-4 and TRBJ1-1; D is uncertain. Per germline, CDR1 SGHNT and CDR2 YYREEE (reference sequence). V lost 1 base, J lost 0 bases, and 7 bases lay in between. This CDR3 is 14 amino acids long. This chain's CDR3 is CASSLLGVNTEAFF. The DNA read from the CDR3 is TGTGCCAGCAGCTTGCTCGGGGTGAACACTGAA.

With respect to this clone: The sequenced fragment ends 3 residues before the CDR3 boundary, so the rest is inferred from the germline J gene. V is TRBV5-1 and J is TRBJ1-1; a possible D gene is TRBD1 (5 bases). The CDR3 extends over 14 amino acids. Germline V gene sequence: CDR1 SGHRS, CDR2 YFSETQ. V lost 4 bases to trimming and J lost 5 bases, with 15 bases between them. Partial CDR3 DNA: TGCGCCAGCAGCGGAGAGGCAGGGTATACTGAA. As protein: CASSGEAGYTE. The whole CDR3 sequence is CASSGEAGYTEAFF.

CDR3 amino acids: CASGLAGGNIQYF. The sequenced part of the CDR3 DNA is TGTGCTAGTGGTTTGGCCGGTGGTAACATT. This chain connects TRBV12-5 to TRBJ2-4, with D unresolved. The read ends 3 residues shy of where the CDR3 ends; the end is completed using the germline J gene. Germline V gene lookup returns CDR1 LGHNT and CDR2 FRNRAP. The CDR3 is made up of 13 amino acids. With 1 base removed from V and 7 bases from J, the gap between germline ends came to 8 bases.

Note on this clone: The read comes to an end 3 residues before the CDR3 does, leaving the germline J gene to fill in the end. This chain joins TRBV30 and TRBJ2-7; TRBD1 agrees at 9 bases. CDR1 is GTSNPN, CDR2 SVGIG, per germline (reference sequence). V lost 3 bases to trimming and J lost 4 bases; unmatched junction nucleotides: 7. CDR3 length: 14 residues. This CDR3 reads CAWRSGTGSYEQYF. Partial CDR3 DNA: TGTGCCTGGAGGTCGGGGACAGGGTCGTACGAG.

CDR3 region: CASSAGSTTQYF. The sequenced CDR3 bases are TGTGCCAGCAGCGCCGGGTCGACTACG. The chain uses TRBV28 and TRBJ2-3; D uncertain. The read comes to an end 3 residues before the CDR3 does, leaving the germline J gene to fill in the end. The V and J ends lost 6 bases and 8 bases respectively, with 12 bases between them. Per germline, CDR1 MDHEN and CDR2 SYDVKM. This CDR3 is built from 12 residues.

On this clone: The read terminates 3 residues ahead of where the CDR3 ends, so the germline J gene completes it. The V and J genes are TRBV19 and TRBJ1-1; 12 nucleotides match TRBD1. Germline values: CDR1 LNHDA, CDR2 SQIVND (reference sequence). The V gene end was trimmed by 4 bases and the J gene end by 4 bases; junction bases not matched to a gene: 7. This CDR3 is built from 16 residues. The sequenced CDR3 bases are TGTGCCAGTAGTACCCTCGGGACAGGGGGCGGCACTGAA. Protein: CASSTLGTGGGTE. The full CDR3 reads CASSTLGTGGGTEAFF.

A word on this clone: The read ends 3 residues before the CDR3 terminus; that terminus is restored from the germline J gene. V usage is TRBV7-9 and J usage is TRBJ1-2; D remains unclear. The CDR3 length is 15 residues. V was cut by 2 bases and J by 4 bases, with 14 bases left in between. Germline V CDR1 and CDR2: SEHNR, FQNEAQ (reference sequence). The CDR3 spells CASSLIGGPIYGYTF. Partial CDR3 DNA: TGTGCCAGCAGCTTAATCGGCGGGCCGATCTATGGC.

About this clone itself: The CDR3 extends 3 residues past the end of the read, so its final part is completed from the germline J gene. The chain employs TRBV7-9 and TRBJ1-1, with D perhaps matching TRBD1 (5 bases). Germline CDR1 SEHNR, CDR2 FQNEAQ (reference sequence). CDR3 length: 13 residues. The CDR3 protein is CASSLVSGGRAFF. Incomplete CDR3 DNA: TGTGCCAGCAGCTTAGTATCCGGGGGTAGG.

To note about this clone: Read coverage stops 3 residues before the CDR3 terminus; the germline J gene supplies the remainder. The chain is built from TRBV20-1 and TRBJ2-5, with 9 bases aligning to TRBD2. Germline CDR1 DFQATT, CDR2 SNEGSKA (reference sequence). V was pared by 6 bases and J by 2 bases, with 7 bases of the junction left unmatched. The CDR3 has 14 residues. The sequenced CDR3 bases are TGCAGTGCACGGGTCGCGGGGGGGCAAGAGACC. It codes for CSARVAGGQET. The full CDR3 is CSARVAGGQETQYF.

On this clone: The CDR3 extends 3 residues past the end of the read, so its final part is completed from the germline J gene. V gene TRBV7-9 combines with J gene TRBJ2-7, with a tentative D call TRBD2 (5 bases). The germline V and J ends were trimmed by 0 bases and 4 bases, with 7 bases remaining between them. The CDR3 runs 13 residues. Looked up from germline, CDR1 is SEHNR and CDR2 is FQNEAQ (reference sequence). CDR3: CASSLARAYEQYF. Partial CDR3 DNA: TGTGCCAGCAGCTTAGCGCGGGCTTACGAG.

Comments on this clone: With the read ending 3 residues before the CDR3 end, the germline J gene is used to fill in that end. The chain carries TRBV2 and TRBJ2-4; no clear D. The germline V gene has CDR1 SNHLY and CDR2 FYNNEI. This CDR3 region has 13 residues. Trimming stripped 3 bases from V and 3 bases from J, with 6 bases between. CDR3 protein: CASSDVVKNIQYF. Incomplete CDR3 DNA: TGTGCCAGCAGTGACGTAGTCAAAAACATT.

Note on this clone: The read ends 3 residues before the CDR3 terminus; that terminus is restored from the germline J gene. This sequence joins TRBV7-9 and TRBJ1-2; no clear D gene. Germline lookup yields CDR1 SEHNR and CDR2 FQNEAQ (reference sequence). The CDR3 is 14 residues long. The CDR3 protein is CASSLGGSSYDYTF. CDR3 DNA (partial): TGTGCCAGCAGCTTAGGCGGCAGCTCCTACGAC. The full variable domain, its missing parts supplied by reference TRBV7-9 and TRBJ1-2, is DTGVSQNPRHKITKRGQNVTFRCDPISEHNRLYWYRQTLGQGPEFLTYFQNEAQLEKSRLLSDRFSAERPKGSFSTLEIQRTEQGDSAMYLCASSLGGSSYDYTFGSGTRLTVV.

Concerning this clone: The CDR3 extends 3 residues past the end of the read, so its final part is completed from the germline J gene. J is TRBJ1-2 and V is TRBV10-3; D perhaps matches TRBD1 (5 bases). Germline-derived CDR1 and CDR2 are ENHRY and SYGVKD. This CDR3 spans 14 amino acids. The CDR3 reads CAISSFQGSEGYTF. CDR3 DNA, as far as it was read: TGTGCCATCAGTTCGTTCCAGGGAAGTGAAGGC.

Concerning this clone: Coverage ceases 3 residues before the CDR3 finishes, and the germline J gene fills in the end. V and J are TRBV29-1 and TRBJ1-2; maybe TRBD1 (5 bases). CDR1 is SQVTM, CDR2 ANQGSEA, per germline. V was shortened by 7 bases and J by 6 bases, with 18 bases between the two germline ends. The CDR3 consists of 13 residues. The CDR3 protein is CSARGRGMNGYTF. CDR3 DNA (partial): TGCAGCGCACGTGGAAGGGGTATGAATGGC.

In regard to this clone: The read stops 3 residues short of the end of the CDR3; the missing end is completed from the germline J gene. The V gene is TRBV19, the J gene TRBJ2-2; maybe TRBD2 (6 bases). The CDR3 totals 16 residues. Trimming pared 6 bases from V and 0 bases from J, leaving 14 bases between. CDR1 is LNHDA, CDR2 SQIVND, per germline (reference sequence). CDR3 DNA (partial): TGTGCCAGTAGGGCGGGGCCCAGGTCGAACACCGGGGAG. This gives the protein CASRAGPRSNTGE. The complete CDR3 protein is CASRAGPRSNTGELFF.

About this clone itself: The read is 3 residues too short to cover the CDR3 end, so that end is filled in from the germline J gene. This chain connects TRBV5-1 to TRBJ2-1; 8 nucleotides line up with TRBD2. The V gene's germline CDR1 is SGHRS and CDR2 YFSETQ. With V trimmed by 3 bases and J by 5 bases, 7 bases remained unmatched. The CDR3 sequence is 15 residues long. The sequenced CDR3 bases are TGCGCCAGCAGCTGGGGGGTAGCGGGGAACAATGAG. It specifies CASSWGVAGNNE. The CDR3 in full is CASSWGVAGNNEQFF.

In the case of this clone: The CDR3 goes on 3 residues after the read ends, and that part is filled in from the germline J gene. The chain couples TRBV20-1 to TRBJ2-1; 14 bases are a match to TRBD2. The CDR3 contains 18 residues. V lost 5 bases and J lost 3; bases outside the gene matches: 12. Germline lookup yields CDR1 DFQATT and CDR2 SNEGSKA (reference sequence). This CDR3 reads CSALKPGLAGAVYNEQFF. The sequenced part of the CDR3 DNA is TGCAGTGCTCTGAAACCGGGACTAGCGGGGGCAGTCTACAATGAG.

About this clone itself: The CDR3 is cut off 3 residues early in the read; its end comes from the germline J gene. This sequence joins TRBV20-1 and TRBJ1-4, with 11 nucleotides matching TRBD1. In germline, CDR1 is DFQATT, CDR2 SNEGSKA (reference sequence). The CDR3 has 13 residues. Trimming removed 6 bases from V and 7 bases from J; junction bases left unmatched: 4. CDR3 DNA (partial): TGCAGTGCCGGACAGGGGGCTGGTGAAAAA. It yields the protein CSAGQGAGEK. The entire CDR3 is CSAGQGAGEKLFF.

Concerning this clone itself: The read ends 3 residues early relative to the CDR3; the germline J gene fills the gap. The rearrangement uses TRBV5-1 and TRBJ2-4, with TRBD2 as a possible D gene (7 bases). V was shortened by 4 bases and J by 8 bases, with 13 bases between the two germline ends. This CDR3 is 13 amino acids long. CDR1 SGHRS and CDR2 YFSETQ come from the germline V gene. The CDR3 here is CASSPAGADIQYF. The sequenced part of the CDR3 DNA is TGCGCCAGCAGCCCGGCGGGGGCTGACATT.

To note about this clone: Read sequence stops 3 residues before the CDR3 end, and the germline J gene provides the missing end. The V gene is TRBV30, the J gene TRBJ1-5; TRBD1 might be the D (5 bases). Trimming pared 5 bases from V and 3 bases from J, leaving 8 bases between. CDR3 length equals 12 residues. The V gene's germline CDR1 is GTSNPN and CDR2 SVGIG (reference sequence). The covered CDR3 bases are TGTGCCTGGGACAGAGACAATCAGCCC. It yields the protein CAWDRDNQP. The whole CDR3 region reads CAWDRDNQPQHF.

The CDR3 reads CSGRGTGQPQYF. CDR3 DNA, as far as it was read: TGCAGTGGCCGGGGAACGGGTCAGCCG. This chain joins TRBV20-1 and TRBJ2-3; D is perhaps TRBD2 (5 bases). The CDR3 goes on 3 residues after the read ends, and that part is filled in from the germline J gene. The germline gives CDR1 DFQATT, CDR2 SNEGSKA (reference sequence). This CDR3 is 12 amino acids long.

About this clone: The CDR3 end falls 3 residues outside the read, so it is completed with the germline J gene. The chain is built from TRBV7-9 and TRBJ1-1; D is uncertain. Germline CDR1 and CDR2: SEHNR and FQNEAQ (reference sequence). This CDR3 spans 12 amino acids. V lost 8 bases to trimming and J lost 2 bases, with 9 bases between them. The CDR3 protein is CASERVNTEAFF. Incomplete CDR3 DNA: TGTGCCAGCGAGAGGGTAAACACTGAA. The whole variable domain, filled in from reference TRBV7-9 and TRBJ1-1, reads DTGVSQNPRHKITKRGQNVTFRCDPISEHNRLYWYRQTLGQGPEFLTYFQNEAQLEKSRLLSDRFSAERPKGSFSTLEIQRTEQGDSAMYLCASERVNTEAFFGQGTRLTVV.

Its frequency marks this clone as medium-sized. The CDR3 sequence is CASSQTGTGGFEQYF. The CDR3 DNA, read in part, is TGCGCCAGCAGCCAAACCGGGACAGGGGGCTTCGAG. This sequence joins TRBV4-1 and TRBJ2-7; TRBD1 matches at 12 bases. The read terminates 3 residues before the CDR3 end, so the remaining end is supplied by the germline J gene. The CDR3 has 15 amino acids. The germline V gene has CDR1 MGHRA and CDR2 YSYEKL. The V and J ends lost 2 bases and 6 bases, in that order; junction bases with no gene match: 5.

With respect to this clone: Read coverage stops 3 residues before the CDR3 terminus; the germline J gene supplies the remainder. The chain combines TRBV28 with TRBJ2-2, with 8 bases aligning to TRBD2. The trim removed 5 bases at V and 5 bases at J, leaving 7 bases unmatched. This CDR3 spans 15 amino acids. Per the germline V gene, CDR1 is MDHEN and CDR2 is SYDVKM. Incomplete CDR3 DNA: TGTGCCAGCAGTCCGCACGGGGGGGGGACCGGGGAG. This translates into CASSPHGGGTGE. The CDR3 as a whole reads CASSPHGGGTGELFF.

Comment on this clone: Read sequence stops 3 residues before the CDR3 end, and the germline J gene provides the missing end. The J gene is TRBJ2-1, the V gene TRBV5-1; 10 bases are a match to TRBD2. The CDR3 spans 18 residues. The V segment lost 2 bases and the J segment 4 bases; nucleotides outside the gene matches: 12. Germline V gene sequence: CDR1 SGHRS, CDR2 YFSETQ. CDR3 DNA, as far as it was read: TGCGCCAGCAGCTTTAGCCCCTTACTAGCGGGGATGTACAATGAG. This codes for CASSFSPLLAGMYNE. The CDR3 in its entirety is CASSFSPLLAGMYNEQFF.